The source of this T cell receptor (beta chain) is a study of CD8+ T cells in alopecia areata. Study information: Twice a day, 5 to 10 mg of oral tofacitinib was administered to treated patients.

Investigators isolated RNA and reverse transcribed it into cDNA to act as the sequencing template. Sequenced by immunoSEQ multiplex PCR; TCRdb stores in-frame clones only, minus some. The sample gives 180,000 or so clones, 50% to 70% of which show up once; around 1.8% is in the top ten. The germline V gene has CDR1 SQVTM and CDR2 ANQGSEA. V lost 6 bases to trimming and J lost 3 bases; unmatched junction nucleotides: 1. There are 14 residues in the CDR3. As part of sample collection, lesional scalp punch biopsies and peripheral blood were taken from alopecia areata patients. The J gene is TRBJ2-1, the V gene TRBV29-1; TRBD2 matches at 14 bases. The starting material was CD4+ T cells sorted from blood, obtained at week 0. The sequence was collected from a human donor with alopecia areata. This chain's CDR3 is CSVGTSGGYNEQFF. In DNA form, the CDR3 reads TGCAGCGTCGGGACTAGCGGGGGCTACAATGAGCAGTTCTTC.